Sequencing of this T cell receptor (beta chain) was carried out in a study of beta chain features in type 1 diabetes. The study, taken as a whole, reports: Type 1 diabetes patients showed a moderate but significant shortening of TCRB CDR3s in all four CD4+ subsets. PCR could preferentially amplify shorter templates, alike in patients and controls.

A few counts support this clone. Its target is unknown. Every bit of the isolated RNA underwent reverse transcription, so sequencing read expressed TCRB transcripts. The average read count of naive, central memory and regulatory T cell samples was approximately 3.5 million. Data came from immunoSEQ multiplex PCR; TCRdb stores just in-frame clones and leaves some out. This table has roughly 250,000 clones, about 20% appearing once. Input material: naive CD4+ T cells from blood. This clonotype originated in a woman in her thirties or forties with type 1 diabetes.

CDR3 sequence (DNA): TGCGCCAGCAGACAAACGGCCCTAGCGGGAGCCCCCTACGAGCAGTACTTC. Translated: CASRQTALAGAPYEQYF. The chain combines TRBV5-1 with TRBJ2-7, with 10 bases aligning to TRBD2. The CDR3 is 17 amino acids. CDR1 SGHRS and CDR2 YFSETQ come from the germline V gene. V shed 5 bases, J shed 2 bases, and the junction held 13 bases outside the gene matches.